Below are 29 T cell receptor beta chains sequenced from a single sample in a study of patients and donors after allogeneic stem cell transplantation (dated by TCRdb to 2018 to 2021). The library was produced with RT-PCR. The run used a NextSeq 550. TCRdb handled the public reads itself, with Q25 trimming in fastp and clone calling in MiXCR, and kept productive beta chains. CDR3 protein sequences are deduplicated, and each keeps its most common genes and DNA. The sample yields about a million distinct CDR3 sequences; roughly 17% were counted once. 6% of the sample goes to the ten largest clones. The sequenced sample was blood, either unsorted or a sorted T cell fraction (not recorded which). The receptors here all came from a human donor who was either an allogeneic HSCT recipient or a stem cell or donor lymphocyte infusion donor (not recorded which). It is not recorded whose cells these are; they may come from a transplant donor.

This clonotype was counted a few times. As DNA, the CDR3 is TGCAGTGCCCAAGAGGGAGGCTCCTACGAGCAGTACTTC. Translated: CSAQEGGSYEQYF. V and J are TRBV20-1 and TRBJ2-7, with D possibly TRBD2 on 6 matching bases. Germline V gene data show CDR1 as DFQATT and CDR2 as SNEGSKA (reference sequence). V shed 6 bases and J shed 0 bases, with 12 bases lying between them. The CDR3 is 13 residues long.

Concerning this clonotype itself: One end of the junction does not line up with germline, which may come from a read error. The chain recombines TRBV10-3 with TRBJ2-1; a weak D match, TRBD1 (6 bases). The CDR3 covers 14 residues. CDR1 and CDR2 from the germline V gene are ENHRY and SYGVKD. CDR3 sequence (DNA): TGTGCCATCAGTCTTCAGGGGCCCTACAATGAGCAGTCCTTC. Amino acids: CAISLQGPYNEQSF.

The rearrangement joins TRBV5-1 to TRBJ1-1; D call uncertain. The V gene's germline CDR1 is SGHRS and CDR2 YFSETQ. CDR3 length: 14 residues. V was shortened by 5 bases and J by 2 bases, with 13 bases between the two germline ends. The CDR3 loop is CASRQNTANTEAFF. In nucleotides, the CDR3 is TGCGCCAGCAGACAGAACACAGCCAACACTGAAGCTTTCTTT.

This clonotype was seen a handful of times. The CDR3 spells CSAREAGQPQHF. The CDR3 coding sequence is TGCAGTGCTAGAGAGGCGGGCCAGCCCCAGCATTTT. V gene TRBV20-1 combines with J gene TRBJ1-5; D is undetermined. The CDR3 consists of 12 residues. The V gene lost 0 bases and the J gene lost 7 bases, with 7 bases spanning the gap. The germline V gene has CDR1 DFQATT and CDR2 SNEGSKA (reference sequence).

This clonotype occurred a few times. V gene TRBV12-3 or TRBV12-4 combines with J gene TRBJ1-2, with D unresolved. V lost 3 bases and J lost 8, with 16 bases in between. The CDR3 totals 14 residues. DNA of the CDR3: TGTGCCAGCAGTTTCGGTGCCCCGGCGCGGGGCTACACCTTC. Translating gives CASSFGAPARGYTF.

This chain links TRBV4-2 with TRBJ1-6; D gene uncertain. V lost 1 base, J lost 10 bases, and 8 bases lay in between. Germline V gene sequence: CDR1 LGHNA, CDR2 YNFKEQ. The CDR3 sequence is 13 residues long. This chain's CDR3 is CASSQGGLSPLHF. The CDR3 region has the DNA TGTGCCAGCAGCCAAGGAGGTCTCTCACCCCTCCACTTT.

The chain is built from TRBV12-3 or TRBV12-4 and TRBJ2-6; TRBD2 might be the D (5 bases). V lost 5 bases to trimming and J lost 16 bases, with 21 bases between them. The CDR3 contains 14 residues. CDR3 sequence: CASSHAGQAPRLTF. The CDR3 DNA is TGTGCCAGCAGTCATGCGGGCCAGGCTCCTAGACTGACTTTC.

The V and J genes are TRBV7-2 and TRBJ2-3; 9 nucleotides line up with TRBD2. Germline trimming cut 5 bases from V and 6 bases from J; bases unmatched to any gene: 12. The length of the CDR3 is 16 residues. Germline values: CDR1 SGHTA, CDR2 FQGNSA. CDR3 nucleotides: TGTGCCAGCAGCACCGGTGCTAGCGGGGACATCGATACGCAGTATTTT. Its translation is CASSTGASGDIDTQYF.

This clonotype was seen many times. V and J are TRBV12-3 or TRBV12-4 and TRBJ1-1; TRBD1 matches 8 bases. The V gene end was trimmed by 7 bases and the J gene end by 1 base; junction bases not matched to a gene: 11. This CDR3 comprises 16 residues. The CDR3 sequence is CASILSPGTGNTEAFF. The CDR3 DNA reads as TGTGCCAGCATCCTCAGTCCCGGGACAGGGAACACTGAAGCTTTCTTT.

The CDR3 DNA is TGCGCCAGCAGCCAAAGATTCCAGGGGCCATACTATGGCTACACCTTC. It codes for CASSQRFQGPYYGYTF. The chain recombines TRBV4-1 with TRBJ1-2, with D perhaps matching TRBD1 (6 bases). From germline, CDR1 is MGHRA and CDR2 YSYEKL. CDR3 length: 16 amino acids. Trimming took off 2 bases at V and 3 bases at J, with 16 bases between the two ends.

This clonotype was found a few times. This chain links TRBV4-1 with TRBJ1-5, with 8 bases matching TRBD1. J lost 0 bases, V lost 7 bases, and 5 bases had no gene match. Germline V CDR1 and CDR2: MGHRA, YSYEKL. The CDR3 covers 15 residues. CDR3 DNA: TGCGCCAGCACCAAAGACAGGGGTAGCAATCAGCCCCAGCATTTT. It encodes CASTKDRGSNQPQHF.

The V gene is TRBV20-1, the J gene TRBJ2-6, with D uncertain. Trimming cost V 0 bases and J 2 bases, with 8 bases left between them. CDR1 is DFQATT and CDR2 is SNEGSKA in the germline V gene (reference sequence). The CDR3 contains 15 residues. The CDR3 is CSAREGGTGANVLTF. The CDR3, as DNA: TGCAGTGCTAGAGAGGGTGGGACTGGGGCCAACGTCCTGACTTTC.

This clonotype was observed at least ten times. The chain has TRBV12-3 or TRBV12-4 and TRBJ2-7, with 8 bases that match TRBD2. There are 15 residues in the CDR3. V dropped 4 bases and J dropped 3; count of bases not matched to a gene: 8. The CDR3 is CASSSRTSSHYEQYF. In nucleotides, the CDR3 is TGTGCCAGCAGTTCGCGGACTAGCTCCCACTACGAGCAGTACTTC.

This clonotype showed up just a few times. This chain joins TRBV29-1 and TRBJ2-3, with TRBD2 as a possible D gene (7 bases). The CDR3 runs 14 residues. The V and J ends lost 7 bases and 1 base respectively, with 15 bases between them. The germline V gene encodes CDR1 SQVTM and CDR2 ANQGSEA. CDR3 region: CSAHRAGGTDTQYF. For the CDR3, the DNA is TGCAGCGCCCACAGGGCGGGGGGCACAGATACGCAGTATTTT.

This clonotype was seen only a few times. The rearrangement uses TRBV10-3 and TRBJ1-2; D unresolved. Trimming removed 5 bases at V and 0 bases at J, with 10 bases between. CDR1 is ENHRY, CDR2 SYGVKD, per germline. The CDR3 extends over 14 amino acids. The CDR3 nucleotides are TGTGCCATCAGTTTCGGCCACACTAACTATGGCTACACCTTC. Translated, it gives CAISFGHTNYGYTF.

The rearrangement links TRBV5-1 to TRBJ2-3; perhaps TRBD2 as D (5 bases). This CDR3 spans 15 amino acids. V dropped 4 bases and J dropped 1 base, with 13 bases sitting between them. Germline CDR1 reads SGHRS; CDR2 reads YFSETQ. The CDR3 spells CASSRPEDRTDTQYF. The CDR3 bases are TGCGCCAGCAGCCGGCCGGAGGATCGCACAGATACGCAGTATTTT. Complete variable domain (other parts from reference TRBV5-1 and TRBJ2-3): KAGVTQTPRYLIKTRGQQVTLSCSPISGHRSVSWYQQTPGQGLQFLFEYFSETQRNKGNFPGRFSGRQFSNSRSEMNVSTLELGDSALYLCASSRPEDRTDTQYFGPGTRLTVL.

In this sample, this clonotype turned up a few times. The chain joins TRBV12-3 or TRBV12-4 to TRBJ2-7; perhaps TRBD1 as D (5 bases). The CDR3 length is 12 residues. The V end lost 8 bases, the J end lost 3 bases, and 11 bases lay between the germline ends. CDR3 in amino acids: CASCRAVYEQYF. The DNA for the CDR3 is TGTGCCAGCTGCAGGGCCGTCTACGAGCAGTACTTC.

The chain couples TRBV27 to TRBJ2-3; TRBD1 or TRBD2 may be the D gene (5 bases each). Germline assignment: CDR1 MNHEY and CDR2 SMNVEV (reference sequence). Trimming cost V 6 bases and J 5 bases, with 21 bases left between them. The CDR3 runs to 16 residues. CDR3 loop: CASRPTGLRSGDTQYF. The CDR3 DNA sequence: TGTGCCAGCAGGCCAACAGGCCTTCGAAGCGGAGATACGCAGTATTTT.

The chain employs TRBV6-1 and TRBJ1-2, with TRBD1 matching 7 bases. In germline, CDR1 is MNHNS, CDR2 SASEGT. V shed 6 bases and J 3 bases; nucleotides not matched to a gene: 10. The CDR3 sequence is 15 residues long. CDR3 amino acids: CASSPTGSVDYGYTF. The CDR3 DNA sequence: TGTGCCAGCAGCCCGACAGGGTCGGTGGACTATGGCTACACCTTC.

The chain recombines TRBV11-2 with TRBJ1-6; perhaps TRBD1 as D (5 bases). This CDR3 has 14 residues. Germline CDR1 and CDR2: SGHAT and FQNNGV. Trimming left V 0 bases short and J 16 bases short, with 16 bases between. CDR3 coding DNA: TGTGCCAGCAGCTTAGATTTGGCGCAGGGACCGCTCCACTTT. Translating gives CASSLDLAQGPLHF. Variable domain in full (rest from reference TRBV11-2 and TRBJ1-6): EAGVAQSPRYKIIEKRQSVAFWCNPISGHATLYWYQQILGQGPKLLIQFQNNGVVDDSQLPKDRFSAERLKGVDSTLKIQPAKLEDSAVYLCASSLDLAQGPLHFGNGTRLTVT.

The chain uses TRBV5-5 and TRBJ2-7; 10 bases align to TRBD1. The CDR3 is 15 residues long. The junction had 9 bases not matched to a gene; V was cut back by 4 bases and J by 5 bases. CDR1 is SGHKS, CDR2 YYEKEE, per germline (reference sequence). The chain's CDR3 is CASSARGTGANEQYF. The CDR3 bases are TGTGCCAGCAGCGCGCGGGGGACAGGGGCCAACGAGCAGTACTTC.

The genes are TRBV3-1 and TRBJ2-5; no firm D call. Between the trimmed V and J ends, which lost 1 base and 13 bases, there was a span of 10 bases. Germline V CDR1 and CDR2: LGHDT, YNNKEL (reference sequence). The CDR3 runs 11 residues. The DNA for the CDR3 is TGTGCCAGCAGCCAAGCGGGCGGACGGTACTTC. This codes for CASSQAGGRYF.

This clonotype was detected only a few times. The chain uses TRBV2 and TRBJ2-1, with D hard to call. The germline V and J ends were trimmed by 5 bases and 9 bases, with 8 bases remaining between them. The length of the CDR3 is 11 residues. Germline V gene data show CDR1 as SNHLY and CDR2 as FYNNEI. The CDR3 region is CASSSDLEQFF. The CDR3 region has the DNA TGTGCCAGCAGTTCGGACCTTGAGCAGTTCTTC.

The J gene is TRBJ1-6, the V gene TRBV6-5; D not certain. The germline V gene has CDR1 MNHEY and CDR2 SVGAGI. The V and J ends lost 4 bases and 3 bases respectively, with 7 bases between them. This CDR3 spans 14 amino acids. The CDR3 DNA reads TGTGCCAGCAGTTTCGGGGACTATAATTCACCCCTCCACTTT. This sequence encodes CASSFGDYNSPLHF.

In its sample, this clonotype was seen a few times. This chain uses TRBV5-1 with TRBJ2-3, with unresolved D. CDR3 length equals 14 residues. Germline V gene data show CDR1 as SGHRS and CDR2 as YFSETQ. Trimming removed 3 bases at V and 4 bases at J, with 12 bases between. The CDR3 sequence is CASSYQPPPDTQYF. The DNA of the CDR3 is TGCGCCAGCAGCTACCAACCCCCCCCAGATACGCAGTATTTT.

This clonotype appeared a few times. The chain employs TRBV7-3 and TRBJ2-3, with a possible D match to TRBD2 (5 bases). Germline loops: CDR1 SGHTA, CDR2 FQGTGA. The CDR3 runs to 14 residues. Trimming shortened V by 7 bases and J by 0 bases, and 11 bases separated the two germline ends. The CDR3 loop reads CASTLTGSTDTQYF. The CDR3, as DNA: TGTGCCAGCACCCTGACGGGAAGCACAGATACGCAGTATTTT. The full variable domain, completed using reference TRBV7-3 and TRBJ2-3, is GAGVSQTPSNKVTEKGKYVELRCDPISGHTALYWYRQSLGQGPEFLIYFQGTGAADDSGLPNDRFFAVRPEGSVSTLKIQRTERGDSAVYLCASTLTGSTDTQYFGPGTRLTVL.

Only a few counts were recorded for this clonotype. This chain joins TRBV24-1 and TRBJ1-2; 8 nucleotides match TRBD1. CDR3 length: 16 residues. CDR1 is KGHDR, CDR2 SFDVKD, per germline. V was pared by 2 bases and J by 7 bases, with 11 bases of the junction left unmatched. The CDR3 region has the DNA TGTGCCACCAGTGATTCGGGTACAGGGGGAAATCTTGGCTACACCTTC. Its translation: CATSDSGTGGNLGYTF.

The CDR3 loop reads CASSLMTSGGGSSTDTQYF. Here the CDR3 DNA reads TGCGCCAGCAGCCTTATGACTAGCGGAGGGGGGTCTAGCACAGATACGCAGTATTTT. J is TRBJ2-3 and V is TRBV4-1, with 9 bases lining up with TRBD2. Trimming at V came to 4 bases and at J to 0 bases, leaving 14 bases not matched to a gene. Germline loops: CDR1 MGHRA, CDR2 YSYEKL. CDR3 size: 19 residues.

DNA for the CDR3: TGTGCCAGCAGTTTAGGGCAGCCGGTGGGCTACACCTTC. Protein sequence: CASSLGQPVGYTF. This chain uses TRBV28 with TRBJ1-2; no firm D call. The CDR3 has 13 residues. The germline gives CDR1 MDHEN, CDR2 SYDVKM. Trimming took off 2 bases at V and 8 bases at J, with 12 bases between the two ends.